These 31 T cell receptor beta chains were all obtained from the same sample, sequenced in a study of blood T cell repertoires in COVID-19. The data were produced by immunoSEQ multiplex PCR, yet TCRdb's version contains in-frame clones alone and is incomplete. Of about 240,000 clones listed, around 81% are singletons. Sequenced sample: peripheral blood. The receptors come from a man younger than 45 who had recovered from COVID-19.

This rearrangement joins TRBV5-1 to TRBJ1-2; TRBD1 might be the D (6 bases). Germline V CDR1 and CDR2: SGHRS, YFSETQ. The CDR3 length is 15 residues. The V end was cut by 4 bases, the J end by 0 bases, with 13 bases between. The CDR3 DNA reads TGCGCCAGCAGCAGAGGGGACAACGCTAACTATGGCTACACCTTC. It translates to CASSRGDNANYGYTF.

J is TRBJ2-1 and V is TRBV7-2, with 7 bases identical to TRBD1. Germline-derived CDR1 and CDR2 are SGHTA and FQGNSA. Unmatched junction bases numbered 5, after V lost 7 bases and J lost 5 bases. This CDR3 has 13 amino acids. The CDR3 here is CASKQGMDNEQFF. CDR3 coding DNA: TGTGCCAGCAAACAGGGGATGGACAATGAGCAGTTCTTC. Combining the CDR3 with reference TRBV7-2 and TRBJ2-1 gives the whole variable domain GAGVSQSPSNKVTEKGKDVELRCDPISGHTALYWYRQSLGQGLEFLIYFQGNSAPDKSGLPSDRFSAERTGGSVSTLTIQRTQQEDSAVYLCASKQGMDNEQFFGPGTRLTVL.

This clone was observed a handful of times. V usage is TRBV29-1 and J usage is TRBJ1-1, with D possibly TRBD1 on 5 matching bases. The V end lost 7 bases, the J end lost 7 bases, and 16 bases lay between the germline ends. Germline V CDR1 and CDR2: SQVTM, ANQGSEA. This CDR3 comprises 12 residues. The CDR3, as DNA: TGCAGCGGATATAAAGTAGACAGTGAAGCTTTCTTT. It yields the protein CSGYKVDSEAFF. The variable domain in full, with the rest retrieved from reference TRBV29-1 and TRBJ1-1, is SAVISQKPSRDICQRGTSLTIQCQVDSQVTMMFWYRQQPGQSLTLIATANQGSEATYESGFVIDKFPISRPNLTFSTLTVSNMSPEDSSIYLCSGYKVDSEAFFGQGTRLTVV.

V and J are TRBV6-5 and TRBJ1-1, with D hard to call. Trimming stripped 6 bases from V and 1 base from J, with 12 bases between. There are 14 residues in the CDR3. Germline lookup yields CDR1 MNHEY and CDR2 SVGAGI. CDR3 sequence: CASRKSVKNTEAFF. CDR3 in DNA: TGTGCCAGCAGGAAGTCAGTCAAGAACACTGAAGCTTTCTTT.

J is TRBJ1-4 and V is TRBV5-1; 7 nucleotides line up with TRBD1. Germline V gives CDR1 SGHRS, CDR2 YFSETQ. The CDR3 has 15 amino acids. With V trimmed by 6 bases and J by 5 bases, 10 bases remained unmatched. DNA for the CDR3: TGCGCCAGCAAGGGCGGGACAGCGATAAATGAAAAACTGTTTTTT. Its protein is CASKGGTAINEKLFF.

The chain links TRBV12-3 or TRBV12-4 to TRBJ2-1, with D hard to call. This CDR3 is built from 13 residues. Between the trimmed V and J ends, which lost 3 bases and 4 bases, there was a span of 7 bases. CDR3 bases: TGTGCCAGCAGTTTCAGGTGGTACAATGAGCAGTTCTTC. It is translated as CASSFRWYNEQFF.

The V call is TRBV5-1, the J call TRBJ2-5; 13 nucleotides match TRBD2. V dropped 0 bases and J dropped 3; count of bases not matched to a gene: 5. Germline V gene lookup returns CDR1 SGHRS and CDR2 YFSETQ. The CDR3 sequence is 17 residues long. In nucleotides, the CDR3 is TGCGCCAGCAGCTTGGGACTAGCGGGGGGCCGGGAAGAGACCCAGTACTTC. Its translation is CASSLGLAGGREETQYF.

The chain joins TRBV5-1 to TRBJ1-2; TRBD1 matches 9 bases. This CDR3 has 17 residues. V was pared by 0 bases and J by 8 bases, with 14 bases of the junction left unmatched. CDR1 SGHRS and CDR2 YFSETQ come from the germline V gene. CDR3 nucleotide sequence: TGCGCCAGCAGCTTGGACCCGGGACAGGGCGACCGTGGGGGCTACACCTTC. This gives the protein CASSLDPGQGDRGGYTF.

V gene TRBV24-1 combines with J gene TRBJ1-6; D uncertain. The V gene lost 3 bases and the J gene lost 7 bases, with 9 bases spanning the gap. Germline V CDR1 and CDR2: KGHDR, SFDVKD. The CDR3 loop spans 14 amino acids. The CDR3 coding sequence is TGTGCCACCAGTGATCAACAGCCAAATTCACCCCTCCACTTT. It translates to CATSDQQPNSPLHF.

This chain joins TRBV10-2 and TRBJ1-2; no firm D call. The CDR3 consists of 13 residues. Between the trimmed V and J ends, which lost 3 bases and 8 bases, there was a span of 13 bases. CDR1 and CDR2 from the germline V gene are WSHSY and SAAADI. In nucleotides, the CDR3 is TGCGCCAGCAGTGACACAGCCAGGAAAGGCTACACCTTC. Translation gives CASSDTARKGYTF.

The gene calls are TRBV29-1 and TRBJ2-3, with a possible D match to TRBD2 (7 bases). V was trimmed by 4 bases and J by 3 bases, leaving 14 bases between them. The CDR3 is 14 amino acids. Germline CDR1 reads SQVTM; CDR2 reads ANQGSEA. The CDR3 DNA reads as TGCAGCGTTGGGAGGGGGGGCGGTACAGATACGCAGTATTTT. Its protein product is CSVGRGGGTDTQYF.

This clone was counted only a few times. J is TRBJ1-4 and V is TRBV23-1; D is uncertain. TRBV23-1 carries the ORF label, with uncertain function. The CDR3 covers 16 residues. Trimming pared 4 bases from V and 3 bases from J, leaving 15 bases between. CDR3 DNA sequence: TGCGCCAGCAGTCCCTCCGACGACACTTCTAATGAAAAACTGTTTTTT. The encoded protein is CASSPSDDTSNEKLFF.

The rearrangement uses TRBV5-4 and TRBJ2-5; possibly TRBD1 for D (6 bases). Germline V gives CDR1 SGHNT, CDR2 YYREEE (reference sequence). Trimming removed 3 bases at V and 2 bases at J, with 8 bases between. CDR3 length: 13 residues. The CDR3 is CASSSQGQETQYF. As DNA, the CDR3 is TGTGCCAGCAGCTCCCAGGGGCAAGAGACCCAGTACTTC.

The rearrangement joins TRBV2 to TRBJ2-7; 8 nucleotides align to TRBD1. The trim removed 9 bases at V and 3 bases at J, leaving 4 bases unmatched. Germline V gene lookup returns CDR1 SNHLY and CDR2 FYNNEI. This CDR3 comprises 12 residues. The DNA of the CDR3 is TGTGCCAGGGGGGACAGGAACTACGAGCAGTACTTC. It translates to CARGDRNYEQYF. Combining the CDR3 with reference TRBV2 and TRBJ2-7 gives the whole variable domain EPEVTQTPSHQVTQMGQEVILRCVPISNHLYFYWYRQILGQKVEFLVSFYNNEISEKSEIFDDQFSVERPDGSNFTLKIRSTKLEDSAMYFCARGDRNYEQYFGPGTRLTVT.

The gene calls are TRBV27 and TRBJ2-7; D is undetermined. In germline, CDR1 is MNHEY, CDR2 SMNVEV (reference sequence). V was clipped by 4 bases and J by 1 base, with 8 bases between them. The CDR3 extends over 13 amino acids. The CDR3 bases are TGTGCCAGCAGTTCCGGAGCTTCCTACGAGCAGTACTTC. Translating gives CASSSGASYEQYF.

The chain combines TRBV7-9 with TRBJ1-1; unclear D gene. Germline CDR1 is SEHNR and CDR2 is FQNEAQ (reference sequence). CDR3 length equals 11 residues. V lost 5 bases and J 1 base, leaving 2 bases between the germline ends. Here the CDR3 reads CASSQNTEAFF. The CDR3 nucleotides read TGTGCCAGCAGCCAGAACACTGAAGCTTTCTTT. Combining the CDR3 with reference TRBV7-9 and TRBJ1-1 gives the whole variable domain DTGVSQNPRHKITKRGQNVTFRCDPISEHNRLYWYRQTLGQGPEFLTYFQNEAQLEKSRLLSDRFSAERPKGSFSTLEIQRTEQGDSAMYLCASSQNTEAFFGQGTRLTVV.

This chain connects TRBV19 to TRBJ1-1, with D possibly TRBD1 on 5 matching bases. CDR1 is LNHDA, CDR2 SQIVND, per germline (reference sequence). V lost 5 bases and J lost 3, with 10 bases in between. The CDR3 has 13 residues. The CDR3 DNA reads TGTGCCAGTAGTGTCGAAGGGGACACTGAAGCTTTCTTT. Protein product: CASSVEGDTEAFF.

The chain combines TRBV5-6 with TRBJ1-2; D not resolved. V gave up 4 bases and J gave up 6 bases, with 16 bases separating them. Per germline, CDR1 SGHDT and CDR2 YYEEEE. The CDR3 is 14 residues long. Here the CDR3 DNA reads TGTGCCAGCAGCCCCCTGGGCAGGCCGGATGGCTACACCTTC. Its translation is CASSPLGRPDGYTF.

The count of this clone is one. The J gene is TRBJ2-7, the V gene TRBV5-1; TRBD2 aligns across 9 bases. V shed 0 bases, J shed 6 bases, and the junction held 1 base outside the gene matches. The CDR3 is made up of 13 amino acids. CDR1 is SGHRS, CDR2 YFSETQ, per germline. The CDR3 protein is CASSLELAGEQYF. CDR3 sequence (DNA): TGCGCCAGCAGCTTGGAACTAGCGGGCGAGCAGTACTTC. Filled out from reference TRBV5-1 and TRBJ2-7, the complete variable domain reads KAGVTQTPRYLIKTRGQQVTLSCSPISGHRSVSWYQQTPGQGLQFLFEYFSETQRNKGNFPGRFSGRQFSNSRSEMNVSTLELGDSALYLCASSLELAGEQYFGPGTRLTVT.

The chain has TRBV3-1 (or the pseudogene TRBV3-2) and TRBJ1-1; D may be TRBD1 (5 bases). The CDR3 spans 15 residues. The germline CDR1 and CDR2 sequences are LGHDT and YNNKEL (reference sequence). Trimming stripped 5 bases from V and 1 base from J, with 14 bases between. The CDR3 region has the DNA TGTGCCAGCAGCACCCCGGGAGGGGCGAACACTGAAGCTTTCTTT. Amino acid sequence: CASSTPGGANTEAFF.

This chain links TRBV3-1 (or the pseudogene TRBV3-2) with TRBJ1-4; tentatively, D is TRBD1 (6 bases). The length of the CDR3 is 13 residues. The germline V gene has CDR1 LGHDT and CDR2 YNNKEL (reference sequence). The V end lost 8 bases, the J end lost 8 bases, and 15 bases lay between the germline ends. The CDR3: CASLGTTGEKLFF. CDR3 sequence (DNA): TGTGCCAGCCTTGGGACAACGGGCGAAAAACTGTTTTTT.

This clone has just a few counts. This chain uses TRBV19 with TRBJ2-5, with 12 bases identical to TRBD1. The CDR3 spans 15 residues. The trim removed 6 bases at V and 5 bases at J, leaving 7 bases unmatched. In germline, CDR1 is LNHDA, CDR2 SQIVND (reference sequence). For the CDR3, the DNA is TGTGCCAGTAGGTCCGGGACAGGGGGCTCTGAGACCCAGTACTTC. It specifies CASRSGTGGSETQYF.

This chain uses TRBV19 with TRBJ1-2; D remains ambiguous. CDR1 and CDR2 from the germline V gene are LNHDA and SQIVND (reference sequence). V lost 5 bases and J 3 bases, leaving 10 bases between the germline ends. The CDR3 contains 13 residues. CDR3 in DNA: TGTGCCAGTAGTCCCAAGCTGGACTATGGCTACACCTTC. It encodes CASSPKLDYGYTF.

The CDR3 is CASSLVGTGGNYGYTF. In nucleotides, the CDR3 is TGTGCCAGCAGCTTAGTCGGGACAGGGGGTAACTATGGCTACACCTTC. The chain has TRBV13 and TRBJ1-2; 11 positions agree with TRBD1. CDR1 is PRHDT, CDR2 FYEKMQ, per germline (reference sequence). The CDR3 sequence is 16 residues long. V dropped 1 base and J dropped 1; count of bases not matched to a gene: 2.

This clone showed up just once. The rearrangement links TRBV15 to TRBJ1-1, with TRBD1 identical over 10 bases. Germline V gene sequence: CDR1 LNHNV, CDR2 YYDKDF (reference sequence). J lost 4 bases, V lost 2 bases, and 7 bases had no gene match. This CDR3 spans 16 amino acids. This CDR3 reads CATSRKTGGWSTEAFF. CDR3 sequence (DNA): TGTGCCACCAGCAGAAAGACAGGGGGCTGGTCCACTGAAGCTTTCTTT.

This sequence joins TRBV10-2 and TRBJ1-4; 7 bases agree with TRBD1. CDR3 length: 17 amino acids. The germline gives CDR1 WSHSY, CDR2 SAAADI. V dropped 6 bases and J dropped 0; count of bases not matched to a gene: 10. CDR3 region: CASSDRQGTATNEKLFF. The CDR3 DNA reads TGCGCCAGCAGCGATAGACAGGGTACTGCAACTAATGAAAAACTGTTTTTT.

This chain connects TRBV10-3 to TRBJ1-1; 10 nucleotides match TRBD1. Germline CDR1 reads ENHRY; CDR2 reads SYGVKD. This CDR3 has 17 residues. V shed 7 bases, J shed 4 bases, and the junction held 15 bases outside the gene matches. The CDR3 protein is CAITAQWTGGSLTEAFF. As DNA, the CDR3 is TGTGCCATCACCGCCCAGTGGACAGGGGGATCTCTCACTGAAGCTTTCTTT.

V is TRBV18 and J is TRBJ2-1; a weak D match, TRBD1 (5 bases). V was clipped by 6 bases and J by 8 bases, with 14 bases between them. The CDR3 consists of 13 residues. In germline, CDR1 is KGHSH, CDR2 LQKENI. CDR3 nucleotides: TGTGCCAGCTCCTCAAGGGGCGGCTATGAGCAGTTCTTC. Translating gives CASSSRGGYEQFF.

V gene TRBV28 combines with J gene TRBJ1-2; unclear D gene. The CDR3 contains 13 residues. Germline V gives CDR1 MDHEN, CDR2 SYDVKM. V was shortened by 6 bases and J by 11 bases, with 19 bases between the two germline ends. CDR3 coding DNA: TGTGCCAGCAGATCTCCTCGCCGTTCAACTTACACCTTC. It yields the protein CASRSPRRSTYTF.

The V and J genes are TRBV15 and TRBJ2-3, with TRBD2 matching over 11 bases. V lost 0 bases, J lost 4 bases, and 6 bases stayed unmatched. Germline CDR1 LNHNV, CDR2 YYDKDF (reference sequence). The length of the CDR3 is 17 residues. The CDR3 bases are TGTGCCACCAGCAGAGATGCTAGCGGGGGGTATGCAGATACGCAGTATTTT. Its translation: CATSRDASGGYADTQYF.

V gene TRBV5-1 combines with J gene TRBJ2-5; 12 bases agree with TRBD2. There are 16 residues in the CDR3. Trimming cost V 4 bases and J 1 base; bases outside gene matches: 5. From germline, CDR1 is SGHRS and CDR2 YFSETQ. The CDR3 region has the DNA TGCGCCAGCAGCCTCGGACTAGCGGGGCTCCAAGAGACCCAGTACTTC. This gives the protein CASSLGLAGLQETQYF.